Each of the 3 T cell receptor beta chains below was sequenced from the same sample in a study of blood T cell repertoires in COVID-19. Method: immunoSEQ multiplex PCR; TCRdb's copy keeps in-frame clones and lacks some. The table includes 120,000 to 150,000 clones, 84% detected once. The sequenced material came from peripheral blood. The receptor source for this set is a human donor in a cohort sampled during active COVID-19.

The chain joins TRBV27 to TRBJ2-1; maybe TRBD2 (6 bases). There are 15 residues in the CDR3. Germline loops: CDR1 MNHEY, CDR2 SMNVEV (reference sequence). Trimming removed 4 bases from V and 4 bases from J, with 14 bases in between. CDR3 loop: CASSSPQRAYNEQFF. DNA of the CDR3: TGTGCCAGCAGTTCCCCACAGCGGGCTTACAATGAGCAGTTCTTC.

This clone has only one observation. The chain recombines TRBV4-1 with TRBJ2-2; D perhaps matches TRBD1 (5 bases). Germline V gene lookup returns CDR1 MGHRA and CDR2 YSYEKL. CDR3 size: 14 residues. The V gene lost 4 bases and the J gene lost 7 bases, with 13 bases spanning the gap. The CDR3 spells CASSLAGRGGELFF. The DNA for the CDR3 is TGCGCCAGCAGCCTCGCTGGAAGGGGCGGGGAGCTGTTTTTT.

The J gene is TRBJ1-1, the V gene TRBV12-3 or TRBV12-4; possibly TRBD1 for D (6 bases). The CDR3 has 13 amino acids. The ends were cut back, 5 bases at V and 11 bases at J, with 18 bases in the middle. Here the CDR3 DNA reads TGTGCCAGCAGTCCGACAGGCCGGGCTGGGGCTTTCTTT. Translation gives CASSPTGRAGAFF.